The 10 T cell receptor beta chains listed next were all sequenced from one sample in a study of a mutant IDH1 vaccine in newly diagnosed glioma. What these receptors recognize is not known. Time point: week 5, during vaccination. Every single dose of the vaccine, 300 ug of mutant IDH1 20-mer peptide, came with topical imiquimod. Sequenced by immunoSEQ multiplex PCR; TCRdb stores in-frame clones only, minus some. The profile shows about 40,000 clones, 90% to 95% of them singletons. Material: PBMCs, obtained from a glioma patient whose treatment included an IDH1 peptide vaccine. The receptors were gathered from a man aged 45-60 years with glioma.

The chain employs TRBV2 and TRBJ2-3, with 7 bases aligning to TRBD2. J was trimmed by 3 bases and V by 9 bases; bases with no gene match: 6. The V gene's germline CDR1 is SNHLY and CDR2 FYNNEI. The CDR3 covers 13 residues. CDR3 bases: TGTGCCAGGGGGGGGAAGGTGACAGATACGCAGTATTTT. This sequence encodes CARGGKVTDTQYF.

The CDR3 protein is CAWSVRRRPGQSYGYTF. CDR3 DNA: TGTGCCTGGAGTGTACGGCGACGACCGGGCCAGAGCTATGGCTACACCTTC. The rearrangement joins TRBV30 to TRBJ1-2, with D unresolved. Trimming shortened V by 0 bases and J by 4 bases, and 21 bases separated the two germline ends. The CDR3 loop spans 17 amino acids. Germline lookup yields CDR1 GTSNPN and CDR2 SVGIG (reference sequence).

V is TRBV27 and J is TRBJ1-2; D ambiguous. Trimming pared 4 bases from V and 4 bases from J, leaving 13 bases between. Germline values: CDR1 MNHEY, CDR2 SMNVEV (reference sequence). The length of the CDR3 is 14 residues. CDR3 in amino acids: CASSSIGDFYGYTF. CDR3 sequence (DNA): TGTGCCAGCAGTTCGATTGGAGATTTCTATGGCTACACCTTC.

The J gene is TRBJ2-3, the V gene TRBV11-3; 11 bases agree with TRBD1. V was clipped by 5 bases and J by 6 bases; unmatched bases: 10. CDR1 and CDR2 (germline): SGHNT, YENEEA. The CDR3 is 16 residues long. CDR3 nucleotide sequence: TGTGCCAGCAGCCCCTACAGGACAGGGGGCTATGATACGCAGTATTTT. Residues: CASSPYRTGGYDTQYF.

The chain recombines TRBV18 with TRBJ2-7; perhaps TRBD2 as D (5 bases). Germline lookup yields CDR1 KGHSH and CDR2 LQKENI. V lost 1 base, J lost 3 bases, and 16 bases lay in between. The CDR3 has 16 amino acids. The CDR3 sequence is CASSPLMAGGNYEQYF. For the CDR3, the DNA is TGTGCCAGCTCACCACTTATGGCAGGAGGAAACTACGAGCAGTACTTC.

The CDR3 spells CASSVPEDDGYTF. CDR3 in DNA: TGTGCCAGCAGTGTCCCTGAAGACGATGGCTACACCTTC. V and J are TRBV28 and TRBJ1-2; D not resolved. The germline gives CDR1 MDHEN, CDR2 SYDVKM. Trimming stripped 5 bases from V and 6 bases from J, with 13 bases between. CDR3 length: 13 residues.

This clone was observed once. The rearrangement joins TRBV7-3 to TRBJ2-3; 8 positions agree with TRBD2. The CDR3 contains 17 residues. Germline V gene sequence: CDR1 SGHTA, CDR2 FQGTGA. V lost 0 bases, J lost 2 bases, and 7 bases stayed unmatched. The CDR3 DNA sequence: TGTGCCAGCAGCTTAACCGCTAGCGGGTCTATCACAGATACGCAGTATTTT. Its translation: CASSLTASGSITDTQYF. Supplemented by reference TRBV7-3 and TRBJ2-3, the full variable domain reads GAGVSQTPSNKVTEKGKYVELRCDPISGHTALYWYRQSLGQGPEFLIYFQGTGAADDSGLPNDRFFAVRPEGSVSTLKIQRTERGDSAVYLCASSLTASGSITDTQYFGPGTRLTVL.

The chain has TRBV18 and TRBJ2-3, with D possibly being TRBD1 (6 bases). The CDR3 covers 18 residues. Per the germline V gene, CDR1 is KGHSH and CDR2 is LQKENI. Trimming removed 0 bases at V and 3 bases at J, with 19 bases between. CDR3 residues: CASSPPRFGAGATDTQYF. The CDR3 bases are TGTGCCAGCTCACCACCGAGGTTTGGTGCAGGGGCAACAGATACGCAGTATTTT.

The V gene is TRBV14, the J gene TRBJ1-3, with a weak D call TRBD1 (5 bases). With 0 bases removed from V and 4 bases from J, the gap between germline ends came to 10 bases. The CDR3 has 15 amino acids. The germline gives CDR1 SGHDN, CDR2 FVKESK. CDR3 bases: TGTGCCAGCAGCCAAGATGGGGGAATAGGAAACACCATATATTTT. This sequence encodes CASSQDGGIGNTIYF.

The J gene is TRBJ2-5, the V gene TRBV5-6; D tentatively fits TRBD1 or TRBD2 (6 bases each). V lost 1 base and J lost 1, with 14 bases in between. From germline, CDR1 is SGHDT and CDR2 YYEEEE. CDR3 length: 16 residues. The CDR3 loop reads CASSLLGGGGQETQYF. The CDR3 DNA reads TGTGCCAGCAGCTTGCTAGGAGGAGGGGGCCAAGAGACCCAGTACTTC.